These 5 T cell receptor beta chains came from one sample sequenced in a study of T cells in Graves' hyperthyroidism and ophthalmopathy. Authors of the study amplified TCR beta CDR3 regions from RNA transcripts. HTBI primers were employed in a first-round RT-PCR of the TCR CDR3. TCRdb recomputed calls from the multiplex PCR reads with MiXCR, one row per CDR3 protein. Found here are around 300,000 distinct CDR3 sequences, about 13% of them singletons; the top ten hold 7.9%. The sequencing sample was made of blood. Receptor source: a woman aged 40 to 49 with Graves' hyperthyroidism.

The chain recombines TRBV6-5 with TRBJ1-5; no clear D. V was clipped by 0 bases and J by 2 bases, with 23 bases between them. CDR1 is MNHEY, CDR2 SVGAGI, per germline. The CDR3 length is 20 residues. This CDR3 is CASSYSGKAEVDWGNQPQHF. The CDR3 DNA sequence: TGTGCCAGCAGTTACTCCGGAAAGGCAGAGGTTGACTGGGGCAATCAGCCCCAGCATTTT.

This clonotype has just a few counts. The V call is TRBV7-2, the J call TRBJ2-1; 10 bases agree with TRBD2. Germline values: CDR1 SGHTA, CDR2 FQGNSA. Trimming cost V 7 bases and J 7 bases; bases outside gene matches: 7. The CDR3 totals 14 residues. For the CDR3, the DNA is TGTGCCAGCAAGGGGGGACTAGCGACAAATGAGCAGTTCTTC. Amino acid sequence: CASKGGLATNEQFF.

This clonotype was counted ten times or more. The rearrangement uses TRBV7-8 and TRBJ2-5; D uncertain. V was trimmed by 5 bases and J by 7 bases, leaving 11 bases between them. Germline-derived CDR1 and CDR2 are SGHVS and FQNEAQ. The length of the CDR3 is 12 residues. The CDR3 sequence: CASSHDIATQYF. The CDR3 DNA reads TGTGCCAGCAGCCATGACATAGCGACCCAGTACTTC.

This clonotype was counted ten times or more. The chain carries TRBV12-5 and TRBJ1-5, with 7 bases fitting TRBD1. Losses at the gene ends were 1 base for V and 1 base for J; bases not matched to a gene: 7. The CDR3 is made up of 17 amino acids. CDR1 is LGHNT, CDR2 FRNRAP, per germline. Here the CDR3 DNA reads TGTGCTAGTGGTTTGGCCCTAGGACAGGCAAGCAATCAGCCCCAGCATTTT. It encodes CASGLALGQASNQPQHF. The variable domain in full, with the rest retrieved from reference TRBV12-5 and TRBJ1-5, is DARVTQTPRHKVTEMGQEVTMRCQPILGHNTVFWYRQTMMQGLELLAYFRNRAPLDDSGMPKDRFSAEMPDATLATLKIQPSEPRDSAVYFCASGLALGQASNQPQHFGDGTRLSIL.

This clonotype has a count of ten or more. The genes are TRBV5-6 and TRBJ1-1; D remains ambiguous. Germline V gene sequence: CDR1 SGHDT, CDR2 YYEEEE. The CDR3 is made up of 12 amino acids. Trimming cost V 3 bases and J 6 bases, with 9 bases left between them. The CDR3 sequence: CASSSVGPEAFF. The DNA for the CDR3 is TGTGCCAGCAGCTCGGTTGGCCCTGAAGCTTTCTTT.